This T cell receptor (beta chain) originates from a study of cytomegalovirus exposure and HLA in healthy donors. Findings of the study overall: There were several of the most significant clusters that appeared linked to common viral pathogens in a later analysis. Cytomegalovirus status was reportedly diagnosed by the classifier with high specificity and sensitivity. Across donors, sequencing depth was assumed by presence/absence analyses to be roughly uniform. Information on immune exposure was restricted to one variable (CMV serostatus).

Note on this clone: Antigen unknown.

With 3 bases removed from V and 3 bases from J, the gap between germline ends came to 11 bases. CDR3 length: 14 residues. The germline CDR1 and CDR2 sequences are KGHSH and LQKENI. The PCR contained 60 Vbeta and 13 Jbeta primers. Generated by immunoSEQ multiplex PCR, the TCRdb table keeps only in-frame clones and is missing some. Here the sample spans fewer than 120,000 clones, less than 85% being singletons. The TCR sequence derives from a man aged 25-45 years in good health and CMV-seropositive. This chain links TRBV18 with TRBJ1-1; maybe TRBD1 (5 bases). The specimen sequenced was PBMCs. The CDR3 loop reads CASSPQGMDTEAFF. The CDR3 DNA follows: TGTGCCAGCTCACCGCAGGGAATGGACACTGAAGCTTTCTTT.